The clone carrying this TCR beta chain occurred once. The CDR3 contains 15 residues. The ends were cut back, 2 bases at V and 2 bases at J, with 13 bases in the middle. Germline CDR1 is DFQATT and CDR2 is SNEGSKA (reference sequence). Using a J-beta primer mix together with a sample-barcoded 5' primer, a second PCR was run for roughly 6 to 11 cycles. TCRdb reprocessed the 5' RACE reads with MiXCR, giving one entry per CDR3 protein. The table includes hundreds of thousands of distinct CDR3 sequences, roughly 60% detected once. The sample is drawn from a study of blood T cells in healthy people across ages.

The sequence derives from a man in his thirties or forties in good health. The sequenced sample consisted of blood. V gene TRBV20-1 combines with J gene TRBJ1-5; possible D gene TRBD1, 5 bases. The CDR3 DNA is TGCAGTGCTAGATGGCAGGGCCTTGGCAATCAGCCCCAGCATTTT. It yields the protein CSARWQGLGNQPQHF.